Given below is one T cell receptor beta chain in context. Its target is unknown. CDR3 length: 12 residues. Looked up from germline, CDR1 is DFQATT and CDR2 is SNEGSKA (reference sequence). A second 7 to 11 cycle PCR used barcoded and J-beta primers. TCRdb processed the 5' RACE reads anew with MiXCR; each CDR3 protein has one entry. The table lists hundreds of thousands of distinct CDR3 sequences, approximately 49% of them singletons. This sample stems from a study of blood T cells in healthy people across ages. Study results and caveats: Naive T cell percentage and TCR beta diversity correlated strongly.

The TCR originated in a woman aged 60-70 years in good health. The rearrangement links TRBV20-1 to TRBJ2-7; possibly TRBD1 for D (6 bases). The J call may be incorrect, as the DNA end agrees better with TRBJ2-5. Input material: blood. The CDR3: CSAAQGSETQYF. CDR3 bases: TGCAGTGCTGCACAGGGTTCCGAGACCCAGTACTTC.